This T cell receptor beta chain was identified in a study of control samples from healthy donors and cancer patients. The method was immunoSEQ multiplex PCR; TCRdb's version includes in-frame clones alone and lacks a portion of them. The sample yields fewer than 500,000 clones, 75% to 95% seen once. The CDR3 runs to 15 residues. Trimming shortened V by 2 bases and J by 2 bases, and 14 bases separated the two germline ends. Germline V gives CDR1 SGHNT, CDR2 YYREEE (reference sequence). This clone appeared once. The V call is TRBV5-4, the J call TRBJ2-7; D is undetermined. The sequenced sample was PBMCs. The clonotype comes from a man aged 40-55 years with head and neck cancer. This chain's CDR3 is CASSLEPVTTYEQYF. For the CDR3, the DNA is TGTGCCAGCAGCTTAGAACCAGTTACCACCTACGAGCAGTACTTC.